What follows are 5 T cell receptor beta chains derived from one specimen sequenced in a study of blood T cell repertoires in COVID-19 (dated by TCRdb to about 2020). Libraries were made using the immunoSEQ multiplex PCR assay. The immuneACCESS repertoire file appears here via TCRdb, limited to in-frame rearrangements. These files lack a portion of the clones; in checked studies, under half of the deficit traces to unresolved V genes, and the cause of the others is not known. This sample is represented by about 20,000 clones; 75% to 90% of them were singletons. The ten largest clones capture 3.2% of the sample. Sequencing input: peripheral blood. These receptors came from a human donor in a cohort sampled during active COVID-19.

The chain couples TRBV5-4 to TRBJ1-2; 9 bases line up with TRBD1. V trimming: 2 bases; J trimming: 2 bases; junction bases outside the gene matches: 7. Germline loops: CDR1 SGHNT, CDR2 YYREEE (reference sequence). The CDR3 has 16 amino acids. The CDR3 spells CASSLDPGQGNYGYTF. The CDR3, as DNA: TGTGCCAGCAGCTTAGATCCGGGACAGGGAAACTATGGCTACACCTTC.

V gene TRBV28 combines with J gene TRBJ2-2; 8 positions match TRBD2. Trimming cost V 6 bases and J 6 bases; bases outside gene matches: 9. Germline loops: CDR1 MDHEN, CDR2 SYDVKM. This CDR3 comprises 15 residues. CDR3 DNA sequence: TGTGCCAGCAGATCGGACGGGAGGGGGTCCGGGGAGCTGTTTTTT. Protein sequence: CASRSDGRGSGELFF.

This clone is labeled medium-sized. This chain joins TRBV7-2 and TRBJ2-7, with 7 nucleotides matching TRBD2. V was pared by 0 bases and J by 5 bases, with 10 bases of the junction left unmatched. Germline assignment: CDR1 SGHTA and CDR2 FQGNSA. The CDR3 covers 16 residues. CDR3 amino acids: CASSLAVAGAENEQYF. The CDR3 DNA reads as TGTGCCAGCAGCTTAGCGGTGGCGGGAGCGGAGAACGAGCAGTACTTC. The complete variable domain, with remaining parts taken from reference TRBV7-2 and TRBJ2-7, reads GAGVSQSPSNKVTEKGKDVELRCDPISGHTALYWYRQSLGQGLEFLIYFQGNSAPDKSGLPSDRFSAERTGGSVSTLTIQRTQQEDSAVYLCASSLAVAGAENEQYFGPGTRLTVT.

V and J are TRBV19 and TRBJ1-6, with D perhaps matching TRBD1 (6 bases). The V gene's germline CDR1 is LNHDA and CDR2 SQIVND (reference sequence). CDR3 length equals 16 residues. Trimming stripped 7 bases from V and 7 bases from J, with 20 bases between. The CDR3, as DNA: TGTGCCAGTACGTCTCACACAGGGATCGTCAATTCACCCCTCCACTTT. This translates into CASTSHTGIVNSPLHF.

The chain has TRBV4-1 and TRBJ2-1; possibly TRBD2 for D (5 bases). V was clipped by 1 base and J by 5 bases, with 15 bases between them. CDR3 length: 16 residues. Looked up from germline, CDR1 is MGHRA and CDR2 is YSYEKL. CDR3 amino acids: CASSQGGARVDNEQFF. The DNA for the CDR3 is TGCGCCAGCAGCCAAGGAGGAGCGAGGGTAGACAATGAGCAGTTCTTC.